The present TCR beta chain was sequenced within a study of T-cell memory formation after mild COVID-19. One entry per CDR3 protein results from TCRdb running MiXCR on the 5' RACE reads. The sample has around 310,000 distinct CDR3 sequences; 15% to 20% are singletons. Study outcomes and limitations: Mostly located in CM and EM were contracting CD4+ clones, with contracting CD8+ clones located in EMRA. SARS-CoV-2 specificity was not confirmed for second-wave clones peaking on day 37.

Germline CDR1 and CDR2: SEHNR and FQNEAQ (reference sequence). The CDR3 sequence is 13 residues long. Deletions cut 1 base from V and 8 bases from J, with 11 bases between. As concerns this clonotype: The antigen remains undetermined.

This sequence originates from a man aged 18 to 30 who had mild COVID-19 (a few samples of this study predate the infection). Cell type and time point are not known. V usage is TRBV7-9 and J usage is TRBJ1-1; TRBD1 might be the D (5 bases). What was sequenced was PBMCs or a T cell subset sorted from them (not recorded which). As DNA, the CDR3 is TGTGCCAGCAGCTTAGTAGGGGCTGAGGAAGCTTTCTTT. Residues: CASSLVGAEEAFF.